The text below deals with one TCR beta chain. Its antigen is unknown. No base quality values were provided; no much bigger clone lies one nucleotide off. This sample was taken from a study of PD-1 blockade in classical Hodgkin lymphoma (dated by TCRdb to the early 2020s). Background for the entire study: Nivolumab dosing was 3 mg/kg intravenously every 2 weeks, continuing until either disease progression or unacceptable toxicity. The study used TCR beta sequencing and CyTOF to define a peripheral blood immune signature of response to PD-1 blockade in classical Hodgkin lymphoma. General conclusions and limits of the study: Diversity was lower in patients who began nivolumab less than 1 year after ASCT, so these patients were left out of later analyses to avoid confounding by immune reconstitution. A significant rise by C4D1 was seen in CD4+ but not CD8+ TCR diversity (p=0.0027 vs p=0.16), with the rise being most apparent in complete responders (p=0.02). The study was restricted to a single clinical trial cohort, and the causes of repertoire differences, possibly disease activity or prior therapy, were left undefined. Trial patients with a complete response had baseline diversity similar to that of newly diagnosed patients, while partial responders and progressors had significantly lower diversity. Baseline TCR diversity was reported to be lower in newly diagnosed patients than in healthy donors, and even lower in relapsed/refractory patients.

Genomic DNA was isolated using the Qiagen DNeasy kit from unsorted PBMCs as well as from negatively selected CD4+ and CD8+ fractions. Amplification of TCR beta CDR3 regions was done by immunoSEQ multiplex PCR with primers that anneal to V and J segments. Amplification bias was minimized using a synthetic immune receptor repertoire, and residual bias was removed computationally after sequencing. The study's processing was this. Repertoire diversity was quantified as the Shannon entropy index using custom Python scripts. The unsorted, CD4+ and CD8+ repertoires were each analyzed separately, with the exception of combined analyses, where CD4+ and CD8+ sequences were merged in silico. Clonal expansion was defined as a frequency increase of at least 2-fold after treatment compared with C1D1, and clones undetected at baseline were assigned a pseudocount of 0.5. Singleton clones were defined as clones with 0 or 1 copy at C1D1, and non-singleton clones were defined as clones with 2 or more copies. Clones expanded in unsorted samples were assigned a CD4+, CD8+ or unknown annotation through matching of protein sequences in sorted samples from the same patient. Wilcoxon tests on paired samples were used to test diversity changes from C1D1 to C4D1. TCRdb holds this immuneACCESS table with in-frame rearrangements only. Some clones are missing; in checked studies, unresolved V genes explain under half, and the rest has no known cause. The V and J calls and clone size come from that table; D and trimming were worked out from the DNA. Here the sample has some 19,000 clones; about 80% occur a single time. Of the sample, roughly 21% falls within the top ten clones.

Read against the paper, the sample's time point label means: cycle 4 day 1 (C4D1), after 6 weeks of nivolumab. Every trial patient had relapsed after autologous stem cell transplantation, and cohorts A, B and C differed in prior brentuximab vedotin exposure. The trial cohort included 50 to 60 patients with relapsed/refractory classical Hodgkin lymphoma, and each patient had a best overall response of complete response, partial response or progressive disease. In the multi-cohort phase II CheckMate 205 trial, trial patients received single-agent nivolumab. An independent review committee assessed best overall response by applying the 2007 International Working Group response criteria. Trial PBMCs were obtained immediately prior to nivolumab initiation (C1D1) and on therapy at cycle 2 day 1 and cycle 4 day 1. Peripheral blood was collected in 8 mL Vacutainer Cell Preparation Tubes, from which PBMCs were isolated by centrifugation and then cryopreserved.

The sample in question was peripheral blood mononuclear cells (PBMCs), obtained before the fourth cycle of nivolumab. The sequence was obtained from a human donor with classical Hodgkin lymphoma.

CDR3 region: CASSRTSGNYNEQFF. The bases are TGTGCCAGCAGTAGGACTAGCGGGAATTACAATGAGCAGTTCTTC. This sequence uses TRBV2 and TRBJ2-1; 12 bases in the junction line up with TRBD2. V is trimmed back by 5 bases and J by 4 bases, and the junction contains 3 bases that no gene match accounts for. CDR1 and CDR2 are drawn from the germline V gene: SNHLY, FYNNEI. The CDR3 spans 15 residues, from the cysteine through the phenylalanine. CDR3 DNA is the only sequence kept; it has 45 bases, read in frame from the first base.